The 22 T cell receptor beta chains reported below all come from one sample, sequenced in a study of blood T cell repertoires in COVID-19 (dated by TCRdb to about 2020). Receptor libraries were prepared by the immunoSEQ multiplex PCR assay. TCRdb stores this immuneACCESS table with in-frame sequences only. Part of the clones is absent; in the studies checked, under half of the shortfall reflects unresolved V genes, and no reason is known for the rest. This sample comprises about 200,000 clones, just under 85% of them detected only once. The top ten constitute 6.9% of the sample. The specimen sequenced was peripheral blood. The receptors originated from a human donor with acute or convalescent COVID-19. The donor label of this sample is uncertain.

This chain links TRBV21-1 with TRBJ2-3; the listed D gene, TRBD2, was not tested against the DNA. TRBV21-1 represents a pseudogene. The length of the CDR3 is 17 residues. The CDR3 reads CASSKVDPSGSTDTQYF. Written as DNA, the CDR3 is TGTGCCAGCAGCAAAGTGGACCCTAGCGGGAGCACAGATACGCAGTATTTT.

The genes are TRBV11-2 and TRBJ1-1, with a possible D match to TRBD1 (6 bases). Germline V CDR1 and CDR2: SGHAT, FQNNGV. This CDR3 is 14 amino acids long. V lost 5 bases and J lost 1, with 11 bases in between. The CDR3 coding sequence is TGTGCCAGCAGCCCTTGGGGGCCGAACACTGAAGCTTTCTTT. Translating gives CASSPWGPNTEAFF.

The rearrangement uses TRBV6-5 and TRBJ2-7; TRBD2 matches 10 bases. Trimming at V came to 6 bases and at J to 1 base, leaving 3 bases not matched to a gene. Germline values: CDR1 MNHEY, CDR2 SVGAGI. The length of the CDR3 is 14 residues. The CDR3 spells CASSRTSGSYEQYF. The CDR3 DNA reads as TGTGCCAGCAGCCGGACTAGCGGATCCTACGAGCAGTACTTC.

This clone has just one count. The V call is TRBV19, the J call TRBJ2-1; maybe TRBD2 (6 bases). This CDR3 spans 13 amino acids. Germline V gives CDR1 LNHDA, CDR2 SQIVND (reference sequence). V lost 5 bases to trimming and J lost 8 bases, with 13 bases between them. For the CDR3, the DNA is TGTGCCAGTAGTCCCCAGTCGGGAGATGAGCAGTTCTTC. Protein product: CASSPQSGDEQFF.

This chain joins TRBV14 and TRBJ1-2; the match to TRBD1 covers 7 bases. CDR3 length: 14 amino acids. Germline-derived CDR1 and CDR2 are SGHDN and FVKESK. Trimming cost V 5 bases and J 8 bases; bases outside gene matches: 11. CDR3 DNA: TGTGCCAGCAGCGCGACAGGGTTTCTTGGGGGCTACACCTTC. Its protein is CASSATGFLGGYTF.

This sequence joins TRBV6-5 and TRBJ2-1; 11 bases fit TRBD2. In germline, CDR1 is MNHEY, CDR2 SVGAGI. The CDR3 is 15 amino acids. Trimming removed 6 bases from V and 5 bases from J; junction bases left unmatched: 6. CDR3 in amino acids: CASRGGTSGDNEQFF. CDR3 bases: TGTGCCAGCAGAGGAGGGACTAGCGGAGACAATGAGCAGTTCTTC.

The V call is TRBV29-1, the J call TRBJ2-5; D unclear. The V gene lost 4 bases and the J gene lost 4 bases, with 7 bases spanning the gap. The V gene's germline CDR1 is SQVTM and CDR2 ANQGSEA. The CDR3 is 11 residues long. This CDR3 is CSVAFPETQYF. DNA of the CDR3: TGCAGCGTTGCTTTTCCAGAGACCCAGTACTTC. The full variable domain, in which reference TRBV29-1 and TRBJ2-5 provide the parts outside the CDR3, is SAVISQKPSRDICQRGTSLTIQCQVDSQVTMMFWYRQQPGQSLTLIATANQGSEATYESGFVIDKFPISRPNLTFSTLTVSNMSPEDSSIYLCSVAFPETQYFGPGTRLLVL.

In DNA form, the CDR3 reads TGTGCCAGCAGTGAAAGGCAGGGTACCTACGAGCAGTACTTC. Translated, it gives CASSERQGTYEQYF. The chain joins TRBV2 to TRBJ2-7; the D gene is possibly TRBD1 (5 bases). Germline V gives CDR1 SNHLY, CDR2 FYNNEI. V gave up 2 bases and J gave up 2 bases, with 10 bases separating them. The CDR3 extends over 14 amino acids.

This chain links TRBV13 with TRBJ2-7, with 11 bases identical to TRBD2. CDR1 is PRHDT, CDR2 FYEKMQ, per germline (reference sequence). There are 14 residues in the CDR3. J gave up 5 bases and V 7 bases, and 7 bases lay outside the gene matches. CDR3 DNA sequence: TGTGCCAGCAAAATAGCGGGAGGGGGCCACGAGCAGTACTTC. Translating it yields CASKIAGGGHEQYF.

The chain has TRBV4-2 and TRBJ1-2, with 8 nucleotides matching TRBD1. Germline V lookup: CDR1 LGHNA, CDR2 YNFKEQ. The J segment lost 2 bases and the V segment lost 5 bases, leaving 7 bases of the junction unmatched. The CDR3 has 15 residues. CDR3 nucleotides: TGTGCCAGCAGCGCAAGGGGGGACAGGAACTATGGCTACACCTTC. Translation: CASSARGDRNYGYTF.

CDR3 amino acids: CASSLVQENEQFF. The CDR3 DNA sequence: TGTGCCAGCAGCTTGGTTCAGGAAAATGAGCAGTTCTTC. The rearrangement links TRBV5-6 to TRBJ2-1; D call uncertain. The length of the CDR3 is 13 residues. The ends were cut back, 0 bases at V and 7 bases at J, with 8 bases in the middle. CDR1 is SGHDT, CDR2 YYEEEE, per germline. Combining the CDR3 with reference TRBV5-6 and TRBJ2-1 gives the whole variable domain DAGVTQSPTHLIKTRGQQVTLRCSPKSGHDTVSWYQQALGQGPQFIFQYYEEEERQRGNFPDRFSGHQFPNYSSELNVNALLLGDSALYLCASSLVQENEQFFGPGTRLTVL.

This clone was picked up one time. Distinct nucleotide sequences in the sample also encode this CDR3. As DNA, the CDR3 is TGTGCCATCAGGGACAGGGATGGCTACACCTTC. Its translation: CAIRDRDGYTF. V is TRBV10-3 and J is TRBJ1-2; 8 bases align to TRBD1. The V gene end was trimmed by 6 bases and the J gene end by 6 bases; junction bases not matched to a gene: 0. Germline CDR1 reads ENHRY; CDR2 reads SYGVKD. The CDR3 spans 11 residues.

The V and J genes are TRBV15 and TRBJ2-3; perhaps TRBD2 as D (7 bases). Germline values: CDR1 LNHNV, CDR2 YYDKDF (reference sequence). The CDR3 runs to 15 residues. Trimming left V 4 bases short and J 9 bases short, with 20 bases between. The CDR3 sequence: CATSTPGGGNLTQYF. The CDR3 bases are TGTGCCACCAGCACCCCGGGGGGCGGAAACCTAACGCAGTATTTT.

This clone was detected a few times. This chain connects TRBV4-3 to TRBJ2-1; 7 bases fit TRBD2. This CDR3 is built from 13 residues. Germline CDR1 LGHNA, CDR2 YSLEER. Trimming at V came to 0 bases and at J to 9 bases, leaving 2 bases not matched to a gene. The chain's CDR3 is CASSQDGGFEQFF. The CDR3 DNA reads TGCGCCAGCAGCCAAGACGGGGGGTTTGAGCAGTTCTTC.

The count of this clone is one. This chain links TRBV4-2 with TRBJ2-3, with 7 bases that match TRBD2. Germline V CDR1 and CDR2: LGHNA, YNFKEQ. The CDR3 is 16 amino acids. After removal of 5 bases from V and 5 bases from J, the junction contained 13 bases not matched to a gene. The CDR3 nucleotides read TGTGCCAGCAGCATCAGGCAGGAGTTAGCGGGAGATACGCAGTATTTT. Its translation is CASSIRQELAGDTQYF.

This rearrangement joins TRBV7-2 to TRBJ2-5; TRBD2 aligns across 8 bases. Germline CDR1 SGHTA, CDR2 FQGNSA. The CDR3 length is 16 residues. The V gene end was trimmed by 5 bases and the J gene end by 6 bases; junction bases not matched to a gene: 14. In DNA, the CDR3 is TGTGCCAGCAGCCAGCAGAGCGGGAGCGCTTGGCAGACCCAGTACTTC. This codes for CASSQQSGSAWQTQYF.

The chain is built from TRBV11-3 and TRBJ1-2; 8 bases match TRBD1. Trimming removed 4 bases from V and 4 bases from J; junction bases left unmatched: 2. The CDR3 loop spans 13 amino acids. Germline lookup yields CDR1 SGHNT and CDR2 YENEEA. This chain's CDR3 is CASSSDRVYGYTF. The DNA for the CDR3 is TGTGCCAGCAGCTCGGACAGGGTCTATGGCTACACCTTC.

To note about this clone: The sample contains more than one DNA sequence encoding this CDR3. This sequence joins TRBV29-1 and TRBJ1-1; 10 bases match TRBD1. V gave up 6 bases and J gave up 4 bases; unmatched junction bases: 2. This CDR3 region has 12 residues. Germline V CDR1 and CDR2: SQVTM, ANQGSEA. As DNA, the CDR3 is TGCAGCGTACGGACAGGGGGCACTGAAGCTTTCTTT. Amino acids: CSVRTGGTEAFF.

This rearrangement joins TRBV28 to TRBJ1-5; D is uncertain. The CDR3 length is 17 residues. The V gene's germline CDR1 is MDHEN and CDR2 SYDVKM. Trimming removed 5 bases from V and 2 bases from J, with 19 bases in between. DNA for the CDR3: TGTGCCAGCAGTCTCCGAGGGTGGGCAGGCGGCAATCAGCCCCAGCATTTT. The encoded protein is CASSLRGWAGGNQPQHF.

This chain links TRBV10-3 with TRBJ1-2, with D hard to call. The V gene lost 4 bases and the J gene lost 0 bases, with 9 bases spanning the gap. This CDR3 has 14 residues. The V gene's germline CDR1 is ENHRY and CDR2 SYGVKD. CDR3 in amino acids: CAISAGTSNYGYTF. The CDR3, as DNA: TGTGCCATCAGTGCAGGCACTTCTAACTATGGCTACACCTTC.

The chain recombines TRBV3-1 (or the pseudogene TRBV3-2) with TRBJ1-3; D is uncertain. CDR1 and CDR2 from the germline V gene are LGHDT and YNNKEL (reference sequence). The CDR3 runs 14 residues. V dropped 4 bases and J dropped 1 base, with 8 bases sitting between them. The CDR3 DNA reads as TGTGCCAGCAGCCCTCGGGAATCTGGAAACACCATATATTTT. Translating it yields CASSPRESGNTIYF.

The chain is built from TRBV19 and TRBJ1-5; 7 positions agree with TRBD1. The CDR3 has 14 amino acids. V lost 8 bases to trimming and J lost 4 bases; unmatched junction nucleotides: 8. Germline CDR1 is LNHDA and CDR2 is SQIVND (reference sequence). DNA of the CDR3: TGTGCCAGTGATCCGACAGGGCGAAATCAGCCCCAGCATTTT. Amino acids: CASDPTGRNQPQHF.